A single T cell receptor (beta chain) is shown here with its context. Its matching antigen is unknown. Treatment reported: approximately nine-day PBMC culture with coronavirus spike peptide pools or control peptides (ViraFEST assay). Cells were cultured for 10 to 11 days, and then CD4+ T cells were isolated by negative selection. The sample comes from a study of vaccination and CD4 T cells after COVID-19. Across the whole study: Six males and four females constituted the convalescent cohort, two of whom were Hispanic. Treatment of control cultures consisted of a CEFX pool, an HIV-1 Nef pool, or no peptide.

The Oncomine TCR Beta short-read assay sequenced DNA from cultured CD4+ T cells. MiXCR, applied by TCRdb to the PCR reads, yields one record per CDR3 protein. The sample contains around 22,000 distinct CDR3 sequences, about 33% of which appear only once. This CDR3 contains 14 residues. Germline V gives CDR1 DFQATT, CDR2 SNEGSKA (reference sequence). V was pared by 6 bases and J by 5 bases, with 8 bases of the junction left unmatched. The sequence was obtained from a human donor with COVID-19. The specimen sequenced was cultured CD4+ T cells from blood. J is TRBJ2-1 and V is TRBV20-1, with TRBD2 identical over 9 bases. The CDR3 bases are TGCAGTGCCCCACTAGCGGGTCTGGACAATGAGCAGTTCTTC. Translation: CSAPLAGLDNEQFF.